This TCR beta chain derives from a study of early T cells in non-severe SARS-CoV-2 infection. Overall study: RNA in bulk from unsorted whole blood was sequenced, and chains were unpaired.

In the library, individual cDNA molecules carried attached unique molecular identifiers. TCRdb redid the calling of the 5' RACE reads with MiXCR, one entry per CDR3 protein. The sample records some 48,000 distinct CDR3 sequences, approximately 7.6% being singletons. Many counts were recorded for this clonotype. The antigen is unknown. General study results and limits: Using VDJdb, the matching emphasized anti-spike CD8 responses while missing private and CD4 specificities.

CDR3 length: 14 amino acids. The ends were cut back, 3 bases at V and 6 bases at J, with 12 bases in the middle. From germline, CDR1 is KGHSH and CDR2 LQKENI. The chain uses TRBV18 and TRBJ2-1; D possibly corresponds to TRBD2 (6 bases). Sequences were obtained from whole blood. The receptor was derived from an adult who was a healthcare worker with PCR-confirmed SARS-CoV-2 infection or an uninfected control (not recorded which). The CDR3 DNA is TGTGCCAGCTCACCGGAAACTAGCATCAATGAGCAGTTCTTC. Its protein product is CASSPETSINEQFF.